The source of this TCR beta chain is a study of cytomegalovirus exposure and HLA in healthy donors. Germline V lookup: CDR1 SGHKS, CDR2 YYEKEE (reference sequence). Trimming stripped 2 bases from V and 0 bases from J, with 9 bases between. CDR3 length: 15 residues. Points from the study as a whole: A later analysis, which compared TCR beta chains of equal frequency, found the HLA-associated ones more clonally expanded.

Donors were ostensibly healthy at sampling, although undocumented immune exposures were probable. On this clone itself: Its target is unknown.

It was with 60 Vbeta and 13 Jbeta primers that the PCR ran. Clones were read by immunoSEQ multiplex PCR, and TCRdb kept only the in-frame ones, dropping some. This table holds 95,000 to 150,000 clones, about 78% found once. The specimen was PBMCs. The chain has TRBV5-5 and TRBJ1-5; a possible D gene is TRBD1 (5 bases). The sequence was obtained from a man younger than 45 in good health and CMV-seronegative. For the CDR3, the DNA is TGTGCCAGCAGCTTCGGGACTTATAGCAATCAGCCCCAGCATTTT. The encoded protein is CASSFGTYSNQPQHF.